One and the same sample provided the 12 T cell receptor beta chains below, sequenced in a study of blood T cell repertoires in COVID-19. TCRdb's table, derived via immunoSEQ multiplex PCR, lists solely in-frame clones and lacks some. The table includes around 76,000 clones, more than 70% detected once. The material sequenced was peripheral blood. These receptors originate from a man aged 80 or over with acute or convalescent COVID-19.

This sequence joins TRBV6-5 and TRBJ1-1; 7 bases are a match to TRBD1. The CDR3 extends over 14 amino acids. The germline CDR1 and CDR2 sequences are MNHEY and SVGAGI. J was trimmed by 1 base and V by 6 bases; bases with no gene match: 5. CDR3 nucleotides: TGTGCCAGCAGACGGGACAGAGAGAACACTGAAGCTTTCTTT. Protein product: CASRRDRENTEAFF.

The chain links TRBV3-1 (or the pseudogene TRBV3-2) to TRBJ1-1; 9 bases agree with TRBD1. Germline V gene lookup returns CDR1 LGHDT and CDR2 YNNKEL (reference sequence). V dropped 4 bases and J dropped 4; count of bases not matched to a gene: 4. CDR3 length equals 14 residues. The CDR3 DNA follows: TGTGCCAGCAGCCCGGGACAGGGTACCACTGAAGCTTTCTTT. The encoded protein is CASSPGQGTTEAFF.

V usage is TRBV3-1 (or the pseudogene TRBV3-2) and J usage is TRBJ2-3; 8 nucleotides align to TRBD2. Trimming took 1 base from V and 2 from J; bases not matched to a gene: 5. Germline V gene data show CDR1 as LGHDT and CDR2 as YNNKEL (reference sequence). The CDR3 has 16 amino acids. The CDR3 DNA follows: TGTGCCAGCAGCCAAGGCAATAGCGGGAACACAGATACGCAGTATTTT. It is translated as CASSQGNSGNTDTQYF.

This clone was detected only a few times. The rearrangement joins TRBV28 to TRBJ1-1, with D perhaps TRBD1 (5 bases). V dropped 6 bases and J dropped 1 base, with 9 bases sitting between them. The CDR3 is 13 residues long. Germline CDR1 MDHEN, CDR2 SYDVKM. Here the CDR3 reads CASSTDKNTEAFF. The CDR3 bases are TGTGCCAGCAGCACGGACAAGAACACTGAAGCTTTCTTT.

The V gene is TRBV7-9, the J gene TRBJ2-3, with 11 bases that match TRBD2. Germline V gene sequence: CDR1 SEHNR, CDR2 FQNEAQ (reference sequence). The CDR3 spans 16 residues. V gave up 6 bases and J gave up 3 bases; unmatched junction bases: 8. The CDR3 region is CASRVTSGSGTDTQYF. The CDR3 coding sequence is TGTGCCAGCAGAGTAACTAGCGGGAGTGGGACAGATACGCAGTATTTT. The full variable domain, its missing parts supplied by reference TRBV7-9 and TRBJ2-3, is DTGVSQNPRHKITKRGQNVTFRCDPISEHNRLYWYRQTLGQGPEFLTYFQNEAQLEKSRLLSDRFSAERPKGSFSTLEIQRTEQGDSAMYLCASRVTSGSGTDTQYFGPGTRLTVL.

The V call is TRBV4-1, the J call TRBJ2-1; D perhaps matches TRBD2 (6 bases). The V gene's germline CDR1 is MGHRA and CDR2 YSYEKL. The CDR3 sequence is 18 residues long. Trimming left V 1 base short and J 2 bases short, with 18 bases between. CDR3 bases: TGCGCCAGCAGCCAAGGGAGGGCTCGTAGTTCGGCCTACAATGAGCAGTTCTTC. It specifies CASSQGRARSSAYNEQFF.

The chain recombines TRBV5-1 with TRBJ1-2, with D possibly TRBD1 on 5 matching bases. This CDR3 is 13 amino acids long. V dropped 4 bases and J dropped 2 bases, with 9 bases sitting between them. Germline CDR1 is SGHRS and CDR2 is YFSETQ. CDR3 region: CASSLRENYGYTF. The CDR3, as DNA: TGCGCCAGCAGCCTCAGGGAAAACTATGGCTACACCTTC.

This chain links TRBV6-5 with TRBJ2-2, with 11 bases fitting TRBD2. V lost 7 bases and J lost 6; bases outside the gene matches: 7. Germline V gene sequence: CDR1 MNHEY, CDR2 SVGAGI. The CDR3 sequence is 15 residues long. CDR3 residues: CASTMGLAVPGELFF. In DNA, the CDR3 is TGTGCCAGCACTATGGGACTAGCGGTTCCCGGGGAGCTGTTTTTT.

The CDR3 loop reads CASSDSGGINSPLHF. CDR3 nucleotides: TGTGCCAGCAGTGACTCCGGGGGGATTAATTCACCCCTCCACTTT. The V gene is TRBV28, the J gene TRBJ1-6; tentative D call: TRBD1 (5 bases). CDR3 length equals 15 residues. Germline V gene data show CDR1 as MDHEN and CDR2 as SYDVKM. V lost 5 bases and J 6 bases, leaving 14 bases between the germline ends.

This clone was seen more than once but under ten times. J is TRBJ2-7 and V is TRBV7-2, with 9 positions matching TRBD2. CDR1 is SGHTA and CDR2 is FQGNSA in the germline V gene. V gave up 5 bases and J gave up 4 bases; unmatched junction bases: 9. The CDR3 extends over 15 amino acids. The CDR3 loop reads CASSIFSGSRYEQYF. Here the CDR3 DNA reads TGTGCCAGCAGCATCTTTAGCGGGAGCCGGTACGAGCAGTACTTC.

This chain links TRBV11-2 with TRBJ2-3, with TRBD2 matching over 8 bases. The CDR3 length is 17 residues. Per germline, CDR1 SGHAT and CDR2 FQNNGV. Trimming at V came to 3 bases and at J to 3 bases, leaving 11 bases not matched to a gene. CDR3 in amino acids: CASSFRTSWESTDTQYF. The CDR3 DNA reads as TGTGCCAGCAGCTTTCGGACTAGCTGGGAGTCGACAGATACGCAGTATTTT.

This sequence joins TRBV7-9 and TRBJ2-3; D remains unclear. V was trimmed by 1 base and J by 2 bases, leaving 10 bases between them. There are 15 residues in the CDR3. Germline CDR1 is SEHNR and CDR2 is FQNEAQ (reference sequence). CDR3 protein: CASSLEISVTDTQYF. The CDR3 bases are TGTGCCAGCAGCTTAGAGATTAGTGTCACAGATACGCAGTATTTT.